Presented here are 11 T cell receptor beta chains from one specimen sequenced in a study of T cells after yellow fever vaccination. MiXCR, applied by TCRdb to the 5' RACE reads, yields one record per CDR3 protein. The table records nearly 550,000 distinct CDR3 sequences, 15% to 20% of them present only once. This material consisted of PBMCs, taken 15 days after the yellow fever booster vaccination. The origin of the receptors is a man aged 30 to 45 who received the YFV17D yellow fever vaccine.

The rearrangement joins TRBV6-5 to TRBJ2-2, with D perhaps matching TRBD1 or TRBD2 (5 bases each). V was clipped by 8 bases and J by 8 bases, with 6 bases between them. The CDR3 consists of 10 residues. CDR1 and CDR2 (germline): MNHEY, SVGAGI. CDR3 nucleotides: TGTGCCAGCGGGGGTGGGGAGCTGTTTTTT. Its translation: CASGGGELFF.

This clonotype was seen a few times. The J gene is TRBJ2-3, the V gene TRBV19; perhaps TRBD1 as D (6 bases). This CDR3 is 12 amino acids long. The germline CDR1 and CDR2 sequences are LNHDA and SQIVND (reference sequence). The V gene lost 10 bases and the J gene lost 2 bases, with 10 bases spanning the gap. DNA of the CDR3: TGTGCCACCAGGGGAGTCACAGATACGCAGTATTTT. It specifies CATRGVTDTQYF. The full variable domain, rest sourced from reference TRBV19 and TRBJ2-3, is DGGITQSPKYLFRKEGQNVTLSCEQNLNHDAMYWYRQDPGQGLRLIYYSQIVNDFQKGDIAEGYSVSREKKESFPLTVTSAQKNPTAFYLCATRGVTDTQYFGPGTRLTVL.

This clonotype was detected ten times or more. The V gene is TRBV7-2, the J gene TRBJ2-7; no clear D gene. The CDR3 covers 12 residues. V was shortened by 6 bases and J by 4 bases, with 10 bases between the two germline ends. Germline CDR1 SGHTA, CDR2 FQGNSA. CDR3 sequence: CASSLTTYEQYF. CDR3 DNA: TGTGCCAGCAGTCTTACTACTTACGAGCAGTACTTC.

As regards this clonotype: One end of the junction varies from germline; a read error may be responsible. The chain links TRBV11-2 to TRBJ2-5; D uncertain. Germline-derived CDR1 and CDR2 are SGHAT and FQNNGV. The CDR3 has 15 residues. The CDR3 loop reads CASSFTERRVEPQYF. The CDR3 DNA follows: TGTGCCAGCAGCTTTACTGAACGTAGGGTAGAGCCCCAGTACTTC.

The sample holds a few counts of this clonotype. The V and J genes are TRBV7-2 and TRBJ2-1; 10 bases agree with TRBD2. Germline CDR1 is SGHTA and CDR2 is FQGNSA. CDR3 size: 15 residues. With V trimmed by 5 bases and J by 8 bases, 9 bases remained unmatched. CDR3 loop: CASSPLSGRIDEQFF. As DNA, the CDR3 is TGTGCCAGCAGCCCACTTAGCGGGAGGATCGATGAGCAGTTCTTC.

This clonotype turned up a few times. CDR3 nucleotide sequence: TGTGCCAGCAGTGAAGCAGCCACGAACACCGGGGAGCTGTTTTTT. It yields the protein CASSEAATNTGELFF. The V and J genes are TRBV6-1 and TRBJ2-2, with unresolved D. V was clipped by 0 bases and J by 0 bases, with 5 bases between them. CDR1 and CDR2 (germline): MNHNS, SASEGT. The CDR3 runs 15 residues.

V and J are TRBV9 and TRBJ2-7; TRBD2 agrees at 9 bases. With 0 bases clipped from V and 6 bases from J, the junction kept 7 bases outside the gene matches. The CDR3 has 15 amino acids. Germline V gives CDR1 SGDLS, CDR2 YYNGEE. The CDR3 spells CASSVGLAGLAEQYF. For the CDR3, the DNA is TGTGCCAGCAGCGTAGGTCTAGCGGGACTAGCCGAGCAGTACTTC.

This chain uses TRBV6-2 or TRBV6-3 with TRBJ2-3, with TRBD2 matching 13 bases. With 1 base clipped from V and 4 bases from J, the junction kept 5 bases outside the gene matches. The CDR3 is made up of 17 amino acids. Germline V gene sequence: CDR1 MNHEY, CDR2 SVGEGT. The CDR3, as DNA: TGTGCCAGCAGTTACTTAGGACTAGCGGGAGAGGCAGATACGCAGTATTTT. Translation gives CASSYLGLAGEADTQYF.

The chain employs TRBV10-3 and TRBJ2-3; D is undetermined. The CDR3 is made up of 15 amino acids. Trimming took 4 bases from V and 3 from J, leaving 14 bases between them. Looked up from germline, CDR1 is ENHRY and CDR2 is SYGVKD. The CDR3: CAISGWPGKTDTQYF. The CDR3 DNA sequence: TGTGCCATCAGTGGTTGGCCAGGTAAAACAGATACGCAGTATTTT.

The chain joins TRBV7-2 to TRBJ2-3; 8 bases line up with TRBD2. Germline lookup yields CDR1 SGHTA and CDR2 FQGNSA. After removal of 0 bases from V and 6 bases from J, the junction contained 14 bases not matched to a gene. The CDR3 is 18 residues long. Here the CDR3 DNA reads TGTGCCAGCAGCTTAGCCCCCGGCAGCGGGAGAGCCAGCGATACGCAGTATTTT. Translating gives CASSLAPGSGRASDTQYF.

In DNA form, the CDR3 reads TGTGCCAGCAGCCATTCGATCTACGAGCAGTACTTC. The encoded protein is CASSHSIYEQYF. The chain is built from TRBV11-2 and TRBJ2-7; D remains ambiguous. CDR1 is SGHAT and CDR2 is FQNNGV in the germline V gene. The CDR3 loop spans 12 amino acids. V lost 5 bases and J lost 3, with 8 bases in between.